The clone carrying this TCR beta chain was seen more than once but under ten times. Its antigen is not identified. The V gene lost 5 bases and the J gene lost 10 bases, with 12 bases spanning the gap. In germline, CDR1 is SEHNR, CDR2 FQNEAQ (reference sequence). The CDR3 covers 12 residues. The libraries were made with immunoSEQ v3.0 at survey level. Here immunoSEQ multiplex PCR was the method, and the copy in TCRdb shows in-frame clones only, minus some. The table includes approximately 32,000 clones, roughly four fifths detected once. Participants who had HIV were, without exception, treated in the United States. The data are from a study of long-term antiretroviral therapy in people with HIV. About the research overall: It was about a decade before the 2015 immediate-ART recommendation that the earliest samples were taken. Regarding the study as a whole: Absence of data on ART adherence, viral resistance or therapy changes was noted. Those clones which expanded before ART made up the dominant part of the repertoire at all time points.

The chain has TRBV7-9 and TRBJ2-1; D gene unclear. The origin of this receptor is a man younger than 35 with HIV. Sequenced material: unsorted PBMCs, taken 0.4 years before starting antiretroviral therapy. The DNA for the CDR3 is TGTGCCAGCAGCCTTTCTCCGTCGGAGCAGTTCTTC. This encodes CASSLSPSEQFF.